This passage covers 3 T cell receptor beta chains from one sample sequenced in a study of naive and memory T cell subsets. Two oligonucleotides, mixed equimolar, formed the beta constant-region primer covering TRBC1 and TRBC2. TCRdb passed the UMI-ligation and nested PCR reads through MiXCR, listing each CDR3 protein once. The profile covers some 150,000 distinct CDR3 sequences, with 17% appearing a single time and about 0.15% taken by the ten largest. Sequencing was carried out using naive CD4+ T cells from blood. The receptor source for this set is a human donor in good health.

The chain carries TRBV5-1 and TRBJ2-4; the D call may be TRBD1 or TRBD2 (5 bases each). CDR3 length equals 16 residues. V gave up 2 bases and J gave up 9 bases, with 21 bases separating them. The germline gives CDR1 SGHRS, CDR2 YFSETQ. CDR3 sequence (DNA): TGCGCCAGCAGCTTTGGGACCGGTTCCTTTCAGGTCATTCAGTACTTC. It is translated as CASSFGTGSFQVIQYF.

V usage is TRBV9 and J usage is TRBJ2-7; D remains ambiguous. Per germline, CDR1 SGDLS and CDR2 YYNGEE. CDR3 length equals 13 residues. V was cut by 0 bases and J by 5 bases, with 9 bases left in between. CDR3 in amino acids: CASSVGPRDEQYF. The CDR3 nucleotides read TGTGCCAGCAGCGTAGGTCCCCGGGACGAGCAGTACTTC.

This clonotype showed up just a few times. The gene calls are TRBV24-1 and TRBJ2-7; 8 nucleotides match TRBD2. Germline CDR1 reads KGHDR; CDR2 reads SFDVKD. V gave up 4 bases and J gave up 3 bases; unmatched junction bases: 7. The CDR3 is made up of 15 amino acids. For the CDR3, the DNA is TGTGCCACCAGTGAGAGTAGCGGGAATATCTACGAGCAGTACTTC. It specifies CATSESSGNIYEQYF.